This T cell receptor beta chain stems from a study of cytomegalovirus exposure and HLA in healthy donors. Details on this clone: Its antigen remains unidentified.

Study results and caveats: Cytomegalovirus-associated status was assigned to 164 TCR beta chains. In vitro confirmation showed three CMV-associated chains to be CMV antigen specific. With high specificity and sensitivity, the classifier reportedly diagnosed cytomegalovirus status.

Sequencing was performed with immunoSEQ multiplex PCR; in TCRdb, only in-frame clones are kept and a portion is missing. The sample records some 150,000 clones, roughly nine tenths being singletons. The CDR3 loop spans 13 amino acids. Trimming stripped 8 bases from V and 3 bases from J, with 13 bases between. The germline CDR1 and CDR2 sequences are MNHNY and SVGAGI (reference sequence). V and J are TRBV6-6 and TRBJ2-5, with D maybe TRBD2 (5 bases). Sequencing was carried out using PBMCs. The TCR comes from a young woman in good health and CMV-seropositive. In DNA, the CDR3 is TGTGCCAGCTCGTGGAGAGCGGAAGAGACCCAGTACTTC. This gives the protein CASSWRAEETQYF.